The clone carrying this TCR beta chain was seen only once. Antigen specificity is unknown. The method was immunoSEQ multiplex PCR; TCRdb's version includes in-frame clones alone and lacks a portion of them. Here the sample spans around 1.9 million clones, approximately 94% being singletons. The sample originates from a study of shared clonotypes between healthy human individuals. Study-wide context: Each donor's CD8 memory used one plate, CD8 naive two, each CD4 subset three. Regarding the study as a whole: Clonotypes which were not shared had lower generation probabilities than clonotypes that all four donors shared.

Germline V CDR1 and CDR2: SGHRS, YFSETQ. This CDR3 contains 11 residues. Between the trimmed V and J ends, which lost 4 bases and 4 bases, there was a span of 6 bases. The naive CD8 fraction comprised CD45RO-negative cells positively selected for CCR7 and excluded terminally differentiated effector memory CD45RA+ cells. Free of recent acute infections or vaccinations, the donors were healthy HIV-negative adults. This TCR was recovered from a man aged 18 to 30 in good health. Some clones in this sample may be carry-over from other donors' samples. The material sequenced was naive CD8+ T cells from PBMCs. This sequence joins TRBV5-1 and TRBJ2-7; tentative D call: TRBD1 (6 bases). CDR3: CASSRGYEQYF. The CDR3 nucleotides read TGCGCCAGCAGCAGGGGGTACGAGCAGTACTTC.